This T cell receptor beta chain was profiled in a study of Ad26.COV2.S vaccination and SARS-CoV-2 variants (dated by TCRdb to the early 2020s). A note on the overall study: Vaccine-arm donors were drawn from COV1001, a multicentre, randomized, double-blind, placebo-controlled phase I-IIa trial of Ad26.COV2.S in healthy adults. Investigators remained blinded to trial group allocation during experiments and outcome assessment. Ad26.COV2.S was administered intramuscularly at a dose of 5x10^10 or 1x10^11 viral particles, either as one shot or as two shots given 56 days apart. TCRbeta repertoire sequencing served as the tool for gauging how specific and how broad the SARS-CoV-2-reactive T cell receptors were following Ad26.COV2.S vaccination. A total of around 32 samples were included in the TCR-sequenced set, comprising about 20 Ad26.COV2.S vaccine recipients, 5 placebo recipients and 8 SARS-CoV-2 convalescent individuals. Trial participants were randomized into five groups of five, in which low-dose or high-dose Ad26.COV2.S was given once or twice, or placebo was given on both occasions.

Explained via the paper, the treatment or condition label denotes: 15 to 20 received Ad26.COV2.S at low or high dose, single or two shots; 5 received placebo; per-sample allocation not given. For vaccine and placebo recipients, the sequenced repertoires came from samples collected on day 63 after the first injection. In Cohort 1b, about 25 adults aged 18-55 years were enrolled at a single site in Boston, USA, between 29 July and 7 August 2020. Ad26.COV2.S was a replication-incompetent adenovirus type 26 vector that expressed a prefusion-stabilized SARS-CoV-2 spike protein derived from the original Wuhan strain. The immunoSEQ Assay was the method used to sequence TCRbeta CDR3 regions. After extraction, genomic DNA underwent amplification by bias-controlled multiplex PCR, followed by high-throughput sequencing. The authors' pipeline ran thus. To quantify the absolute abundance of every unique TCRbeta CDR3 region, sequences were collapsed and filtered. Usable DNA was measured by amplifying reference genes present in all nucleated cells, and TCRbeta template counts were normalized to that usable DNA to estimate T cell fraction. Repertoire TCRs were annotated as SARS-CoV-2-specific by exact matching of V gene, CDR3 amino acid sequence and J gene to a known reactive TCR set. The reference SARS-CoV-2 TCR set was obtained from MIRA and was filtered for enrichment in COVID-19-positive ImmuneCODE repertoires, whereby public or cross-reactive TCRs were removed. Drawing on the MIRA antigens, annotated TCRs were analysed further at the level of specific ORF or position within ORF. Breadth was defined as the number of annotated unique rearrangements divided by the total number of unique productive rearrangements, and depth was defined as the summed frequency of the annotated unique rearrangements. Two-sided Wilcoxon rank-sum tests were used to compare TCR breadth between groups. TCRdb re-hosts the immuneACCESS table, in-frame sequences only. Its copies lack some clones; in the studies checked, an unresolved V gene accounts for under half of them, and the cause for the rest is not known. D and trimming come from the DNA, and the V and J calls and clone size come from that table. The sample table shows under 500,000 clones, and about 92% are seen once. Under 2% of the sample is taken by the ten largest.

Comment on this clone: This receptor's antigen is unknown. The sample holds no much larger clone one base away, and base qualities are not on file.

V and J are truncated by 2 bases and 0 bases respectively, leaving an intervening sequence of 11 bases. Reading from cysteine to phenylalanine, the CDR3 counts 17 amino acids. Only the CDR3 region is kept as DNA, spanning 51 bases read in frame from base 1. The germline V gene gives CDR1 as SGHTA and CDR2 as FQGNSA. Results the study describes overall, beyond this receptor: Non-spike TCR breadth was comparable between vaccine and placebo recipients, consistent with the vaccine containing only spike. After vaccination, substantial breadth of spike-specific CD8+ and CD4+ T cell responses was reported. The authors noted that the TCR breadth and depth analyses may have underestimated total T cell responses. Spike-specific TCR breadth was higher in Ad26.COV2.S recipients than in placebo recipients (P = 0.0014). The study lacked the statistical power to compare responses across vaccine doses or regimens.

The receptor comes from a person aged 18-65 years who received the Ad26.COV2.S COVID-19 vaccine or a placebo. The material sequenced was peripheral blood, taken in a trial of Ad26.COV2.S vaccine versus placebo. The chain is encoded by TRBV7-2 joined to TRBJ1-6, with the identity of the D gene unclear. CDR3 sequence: CASSLRIISSYNSPLHF. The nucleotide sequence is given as TGTGCCAGCAGCTTAAGGATTATTAGCTCCTATAATTCACCCCTCCACTTT.